This T cell receptor (beta chain) came from a study of blood T cell repertoires in COVID-19. Assay used: immunoSEQ multiplex PCR; TCRdb lists only in-frame clones, some missing. The sample has some 100,000 clones; roughly 83% are singletons. Sequencing was carried out using peripheral blood. The source is an older woman with acute or convalescent COVID-19.

CDR3 loop: CASSQDGVLDRKQFF. The CDR3 DNA follows: TGCGCCAGCAGCCAAGATGGGGTCCTAGACAGGAAGCAGTTCTTC. The chain joins TRBV4-3 to TRBJ2-1; TRBD1 might be the D (6 bases). V lost 0 bases to trimming and J lost 11 bases, with 17 bases between them. Germline lookup yields CDR1 LGHNA and CDR2 YSLEER. The CDR3 spans 15 residues.